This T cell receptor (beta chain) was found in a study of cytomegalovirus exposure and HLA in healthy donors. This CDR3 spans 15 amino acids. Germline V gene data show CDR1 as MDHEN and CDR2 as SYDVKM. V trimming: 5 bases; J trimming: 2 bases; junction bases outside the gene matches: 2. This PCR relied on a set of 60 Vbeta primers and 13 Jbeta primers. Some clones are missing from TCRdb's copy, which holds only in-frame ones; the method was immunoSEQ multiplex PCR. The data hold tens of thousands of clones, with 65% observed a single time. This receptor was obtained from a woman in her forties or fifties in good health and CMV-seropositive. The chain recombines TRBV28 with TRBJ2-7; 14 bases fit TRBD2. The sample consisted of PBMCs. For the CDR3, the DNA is TGTGCCAGCAGTCAGACTAGCGGGGGGGCCTACGAGCAGTACTTC. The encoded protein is CASSQTSGGAYEQYF.